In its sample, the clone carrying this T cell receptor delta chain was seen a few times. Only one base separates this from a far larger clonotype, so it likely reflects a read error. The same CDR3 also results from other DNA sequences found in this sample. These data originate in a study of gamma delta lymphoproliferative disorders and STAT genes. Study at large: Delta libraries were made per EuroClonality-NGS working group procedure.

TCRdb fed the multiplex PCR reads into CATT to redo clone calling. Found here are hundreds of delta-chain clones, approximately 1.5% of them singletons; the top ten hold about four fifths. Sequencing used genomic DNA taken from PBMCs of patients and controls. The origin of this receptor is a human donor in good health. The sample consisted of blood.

Written as DNA, the CDR3 is TGTGCCTGCGACACCGTTAGTGGCACCTCTTCGGAATTACGGCTACTGGGTGGGGGCTCCGATAAACTCATCTTT. This codes for CACDTVSGTSSELRLLGGGSDKLIF. The chain uses TRDV2 and TRDJ1; TRDD3 might be the D (6 bases). Germline loops: CDR1 GEAIGNYY, CDR2 EKD. This CDR3 is 25 amino acids long.